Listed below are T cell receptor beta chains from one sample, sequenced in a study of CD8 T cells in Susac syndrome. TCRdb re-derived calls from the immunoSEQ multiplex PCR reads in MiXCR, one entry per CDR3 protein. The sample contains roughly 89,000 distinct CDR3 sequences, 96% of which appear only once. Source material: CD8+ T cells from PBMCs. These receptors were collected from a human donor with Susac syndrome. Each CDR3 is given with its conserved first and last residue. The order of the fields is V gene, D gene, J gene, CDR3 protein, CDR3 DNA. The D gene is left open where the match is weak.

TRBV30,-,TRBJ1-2,CACPKGYTF,TGTGCCTGCCCGAAGGGCTACACCTTC
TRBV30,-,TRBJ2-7,CALTSDTYEQYF,TGTGCCTTGACAAGCGACACCTACGAGCAGTACTTC
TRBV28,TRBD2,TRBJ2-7,CASSFGASGRFNEQYF,TGTGCCAGCAGTTTCGGTGCGAGCGGGAGATTCAACGAGCAGTACTTC
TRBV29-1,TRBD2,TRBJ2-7,CSASGRTSYEQYF,TGCAGCGCCAGCGGGAGGACATCCTACGAGCAGTACTTC
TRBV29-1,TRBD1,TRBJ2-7,CSVEGTPGQGTYEQYF,TGCAGCGTTGAAGGTACACCGGGACAGGGTACCTACGAGCAGTACTTC
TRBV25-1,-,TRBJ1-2,CASSELGANYGYTF,TGTGCCAGCAGTGAATTAGGAGCGAACTATGGCTACACCTTC
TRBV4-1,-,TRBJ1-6,CASSQFPDPYSPLHF,TGCGCCAGCAGCCAATTCCCGGACCCGTATTCACCCCTCCACTTT
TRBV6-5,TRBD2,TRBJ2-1,CASSYSLLVSSGVNEQFF,TGTGCCAGCAGTTACTCCCTCTTGGTATCTAGCGGGGTCAATGAGCAGTTCTTC
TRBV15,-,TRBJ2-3,CATSRDITDTQYF,TGTGCCACCAGCAGAGATATAACAGATACGCAGTATTTT
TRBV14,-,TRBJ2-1,CASSQGRQDNEQFF,TGTGCCAGCAGCCAGGGGCGACAGGACAATGAGCAGTTCTTC
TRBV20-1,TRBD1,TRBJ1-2,CSARVSDREWGNYGYTF,TGCAGTGCTAGAGTGTCGGACAGGGAGTGGGGCAACTATGGCTACACCTTC
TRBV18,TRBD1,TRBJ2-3,CASSPGQVAGVTQYF,TGTGCCAGCTCCCCAGGACAGGTCGCCGGTGTGACGCAGTATTTT
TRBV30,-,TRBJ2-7,CAWVHLGTTHEQYF,TGTGCCTGGGTACATTTAGGGACAACCCACGAGCAGTACTTC
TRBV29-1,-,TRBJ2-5,CSVVGEGLETQYF,TGCAGCGTTGTGGGAGAGGGGTTAGAGACCCAGTACTTC
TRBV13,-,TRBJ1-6,CASRAFNNSPLHF,TGTGCCAGCAGGGCCTTCAATAATTCACCCCTCCACTTT
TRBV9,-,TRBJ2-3,CASSVEDGSTDTQYF,TGTGCCAGCAGCGTAGAGGATGGATCCACAGATACGCAGTATTTT
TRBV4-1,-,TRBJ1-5,CASSPFVRRGVQPQHF,TGCGCCAGCAGCCCATTTGTTCGGAGGGGGGTTCAGCCCCAGCATTTT
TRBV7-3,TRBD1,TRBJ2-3,CASRPTGGAWDTQYF,TGTGCCAGCAGGCCCACAGGGGGCGCATGGGATACGCAGTATTTT
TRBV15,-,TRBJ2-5,CATSREPWETQYF,TGTGCCACCAGCAGAGAACCCTGGGAGACCCAGTACTTC
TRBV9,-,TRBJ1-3,CASSVDGFSGNTIYF,TGTGCCAGCAGCGTAGACGGCTTCTCTGGAAACACCATATATTTT
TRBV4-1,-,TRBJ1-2,CASSHGPGASYGYTF,TGCGCCAGCAGCCACGGTCCGGGAGCCAGTTATGGCTACACCTTC
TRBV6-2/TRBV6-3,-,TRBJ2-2,CASSSQWGASGELFF,TGTGCCAGCAGTTCCCAGTGGGGAGCTAGCGGGGAGCTGTTTTTT
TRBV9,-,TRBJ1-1,CASSASPGRLNTEAFF,TGTGCCAGCAGCGCGTCGCCGGGACGGTTGAACACTGAAGCTTTCTTT